The 14 T cell receptor beta chains given below trace back to one sample, sequenced in a study of blood T cell repertoires in COVID-19. The data were produced by immunoSEQ multiplex PCR, yet TCRdb's version contains in-frame clones alone and is incomplete. The sample consists of around 99,000 clones, about four fifths of them appearing once. What was sequenced was peripheral blood. The receptors stem from a woman older than 75 with active or convalescent COVID-19.

The sample holds a few counts of this clone. V usage is TRBV7-8 and J usage is TRBJ1-3; D remains ambiguous. The CDR3 extends over 15 amino acids. The germline CDR1 and CDR2 sequences are SGHVS and FQNEAQ. V lost 1 base and J 4 bases, leaving 11 bases between the germline ends. The CDR3 loop reads CASSLGSVRGNTIYF. For the CDR3, the DNA is TGTGCCAGCAGCTTAGGGAGTGTCCGGGGAAACACCATATATTTT.

The rearrangement uses TRBV7-2 and TRBJ2-5; 7 bases agree with TRBD2. Per germline, CDR1 SGHTA and CDR2 FQGNSA. This CDR3 region has 14 residues. V lost 5 bases and J lost 5; bases outside the gene matches: 8. CDR3 in DNA: TGTGCCAGCAGCCCCCAGGGAGGGCAGGAGACCCAGTACTTC. This sequence encodes CASSPQGGQETQYF.

This chain joins TRBV4-2 and TRBJ2-3; weak D call: TRBD2 (6 bases). CDR1 is LGHNA, CDR2 YNFKEQ, per germline. The CDR3 is 17 amino acids. Trimming removed 0 bases from V and 1 base from J, with 14 bases in between. The CDR3 DNA reads as TGTGCCAGCAGCCAAGAAATGGGAGGAGGGGGCACAGATACGCAGTATTTT. This codes for CASSQEMGGGGTDTQYF.

In its sample, this clone was seen once. Other DNA sequences from this sample encode an identical CDR3 as well. The rearrangement links TRBV27 to TRBJ2-1, with 12 nucleotides matching TRBD2. Unmatched junction bases numbered 5, after V lost 3 bases and J lost 8 bases. The CDR3 sequence is 15 residues long. Germline CDR1 is MNHEY and CDR2 is SMNVEV (reference sequence). DNA of the CDR3: TGTGCCAGCAGTTTTGGACTAGCGGGAAGTGATGAGCAGTTCTTC. Translated: CASSFGLAGSDEQFF.

The CDR3 reads CASSESSGATEAFF. In nucleotides, the CDR3 is TGCGCCAGCAGTGAGTCGAGCGGGGCCACCGAAGCTTTCTTT. The J gene is TRBJ1-1, the V gene TRBV10-1, with D possibly being TRBD1 (5 bases). V was cut by 0 bases and J by 8 bases, with 13 bases left in between. The CDR3 covers 14 residues. Germline V gene data show CDR1 as WNHNN and CDR2 as SYGVQD (reference sequence).

V is TRBV5-8 and J is TRBJ2-1; no reliable D call. Trimming left V 5 bases short and J 9 bases short, with 12 bases between. Germline CDR1 and CDR2: SGHTS and YDEGEE. The CDR3 is 12 residues long. The CDR3 DNA reads TGTGCCAGCAGTAACACCTGGGCTGAGCAGTTCTTC. Its protein is CASSNTWAEQFF.

This chain joins TRBV28 and TRBJ1-5, with D unresolved. CDR3 length equals 12 residues. V was trimmed by 10 bases and J by 4 bases, leaving 11 bases between them. Germline V gene lookup returns CDR1 MDHEN and CDR2 SYDVKM. The CDR3 bases are TGTGCCACAAACAGCCAAAATCAGCCCCAGCATTTT. As protein: CATNSQNQPQHF.

V is TRBV30 and J is TRBJ2-7; 11 bases match TRBD2. The germline V gene has CDR1 GTSNPN and CDR2 SVGIG (reference sequence). Unmatched junction bases numbered 2, after V lost 4 bases and J lost 3 bases. The CDR3 runs to 13 residues. The CDR3 reads CAWTGTSGYEQYF. CDR3 DNA: TGTGCCTGGACCGGGACTAGCGGCTACGAGCAGTACTTC.

This clone came up once. The V call is TRBV6-1, the J call TRBJ2-3; tentatively, D is TRBD2 (5 bases). V shed 4 bases and J shed 4 bases, with 21 bases lying between them. CDR1 and CDR2 (germline): MNHNS, SASEGT. The CDR3 is 17 amino acids. CDR3 loop: CASSGPVFGGWADTQYF. CDR3 DNA: TGTGCCAGCAGTGGCCCGGTGTTTGGAGGTTGGGCAGATACGCAGTATTTT.

In this sample, this clone turned up a few times. This chain joins TRBV4-2 and TRBJ1-1, with D uncertain. The CDR3 is made up of 14 amino acids. Trimming took off 4 bases at V and 0 bases at J, with 9 bases between the two ends. The germline V gene has CDR1 LGHNA and CDR2 YNFKEQ. The DNA for the CDR3 is TGTGCCAGCAGCCCCTCGGGGTTGAACACTGAAGCTTTCTTT. Amino acids: CASSPSGLNTEAFF.

The chain joins TRBV7-9 to TRBJ2-3; D might be TRBD2 (6 bases). Looked up from germline, CDR1 is SEHNR and CDR2 is FQNEAQ (reference sequence). The CDR3 runs to 13 residues. V shed 5 bases and J shed 12 bases, with 18 bases lying between them. The CDR3 DNA is TGTGCCAGCAGCCTGGGGGGAGCGCCCCCCCAGTATTTT. Amino acid sequence: CASSLGGAPPQYF.

A remark on this clone: A read error may account for a junction end that differs from germline. The V gene is TRBV5-1, the J gene TRBJ2-1; possible D gene TRBD2, 6 bases. The CDR3 totals 15 residues. Germline loops: CDR1 SGHRS, CDR2 YFSETQ. The CDR3 region is CASSFQRASYNEQFF. Here the CDR3 DNA reads TGTGCCAGCAGCTTTCAGCGGGCATCCTACAATGAGCAGTTCTTC. Supplemented by reference TRBV5-1 and TRBJ2-1, the full variable domain reads KAGVTQTPRYLIKTRGQQVTLSCSPISGHRSVSWYQQTPGQGLQFLFEYFSETQRNKGNFPGRFSGRQFSNSRSEMNVSTLELGDSALYLCASSFQRASYNEQFFGPGTRLTVL.

V gene TRBV11-3 combines with J gene TRBJ2-3; D gene uncertain. Germline V gene lookup returns CDR1 SGHNT and CDR2 YENEEA. The length of the CDR3 is 14 residues. V lost 1 base to trimming and J lost 1 base, with 6 bases between them. The CDR3 sequence is CASSLGSGTDTQYF. The CDR3 nucleotides are TGTGCCAGCAGCTTAGGGAGCGGCACAGATACGCAGTATTTT.

This clone occurred once. This chain links TRBV6-5 with TRBJ2-7, with 8 bases that match TRBD2. From germline, CDR1 is MNHEY and CDR2 SVGAGI. CDR3 size: 14 residues. J gave up 7 bases and V 6 bases, and 11 bases lay outside the gene matches. The CDR3 protein is CASRGSGEGWEQYF. The CDR3 bases are TGTGCCAGCAGGGGTAGCGGGGAGGGCTGGGAGCAGTACTTC.